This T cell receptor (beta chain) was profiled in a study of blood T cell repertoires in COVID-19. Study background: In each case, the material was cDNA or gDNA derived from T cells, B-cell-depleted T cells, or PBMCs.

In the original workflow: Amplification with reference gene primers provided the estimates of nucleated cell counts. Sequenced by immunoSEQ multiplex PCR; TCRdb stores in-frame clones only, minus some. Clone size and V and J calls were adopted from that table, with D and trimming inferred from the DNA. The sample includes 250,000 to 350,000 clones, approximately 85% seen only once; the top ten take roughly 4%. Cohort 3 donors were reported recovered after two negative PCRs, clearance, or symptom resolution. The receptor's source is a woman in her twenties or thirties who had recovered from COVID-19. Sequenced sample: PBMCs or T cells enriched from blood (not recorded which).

DNA for the CDR3: TGTGCCAGTAAGAAGGGGGCTTCCTATAATTCACCCCTCCACTTT. Translated, it gives CASKKGASYNSPLHF. The chain joins TRBV19 to TRBJ1-6; 7 positions match TRBD1. Germline V CDR1 and CDR2: LNHDA, SQIVND (reference sequence). The CDR3 totals 15 residues. With 7 bases clipped from V and 1 base from J, the junction kept 4 bases outside the gene matches.